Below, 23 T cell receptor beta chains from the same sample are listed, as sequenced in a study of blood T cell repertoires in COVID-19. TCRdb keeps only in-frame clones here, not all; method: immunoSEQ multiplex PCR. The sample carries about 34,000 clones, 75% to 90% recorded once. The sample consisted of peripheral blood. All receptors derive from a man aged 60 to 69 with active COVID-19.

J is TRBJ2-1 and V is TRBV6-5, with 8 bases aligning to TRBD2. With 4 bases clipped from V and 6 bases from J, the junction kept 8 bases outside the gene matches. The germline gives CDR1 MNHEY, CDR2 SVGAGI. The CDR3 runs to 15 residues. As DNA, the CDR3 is TGTGCCAGCAGTTCGGGACTAGAGCGGGTCAATGAGCAGTTCTTC. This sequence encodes CASSSGLERVNEQFF.

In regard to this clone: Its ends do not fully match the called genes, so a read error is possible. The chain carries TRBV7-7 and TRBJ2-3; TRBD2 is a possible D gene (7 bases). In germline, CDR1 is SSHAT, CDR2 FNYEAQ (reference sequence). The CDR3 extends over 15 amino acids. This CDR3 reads CASTTGRGNEDTQYF. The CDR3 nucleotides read TGTGCTAGCACCACGGGGAGGGGGAATGAGGATACGCAGTATTTT.

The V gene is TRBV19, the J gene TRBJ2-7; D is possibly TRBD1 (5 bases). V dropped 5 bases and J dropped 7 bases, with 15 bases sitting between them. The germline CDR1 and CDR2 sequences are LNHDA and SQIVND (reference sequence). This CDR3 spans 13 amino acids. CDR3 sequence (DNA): TGTGCCAGTAGTGTCAGGGATATAGGGGAGCAGTACTTC. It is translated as CASSVRDIGEQYF.

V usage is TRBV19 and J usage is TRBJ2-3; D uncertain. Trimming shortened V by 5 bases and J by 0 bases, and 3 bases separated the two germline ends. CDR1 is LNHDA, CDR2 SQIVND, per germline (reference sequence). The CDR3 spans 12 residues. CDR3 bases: TGTGCCAGTAGTCCAAGCACAGATACGCAGTATTTT. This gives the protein CASSPSTDTQYF.

CDR3 amino acids: CASSRDREGEQYF. CDR3 nucleotide sequence: TGTGCCAGCAGCAGGGACAGGGAGGGCGAGCAGTACTTC. This chain joins TRBV13 and TRBJ2-7; 9 bases are shared with TRBD1. V lost 5 bases to trimming and J lost 6 bases; unmatched junction nucleotides: 5. There are 13 residues in the CDR3. Germline lookup yields CDR1 PRHDT and CDR2 FYEKMQ (reference sequence).

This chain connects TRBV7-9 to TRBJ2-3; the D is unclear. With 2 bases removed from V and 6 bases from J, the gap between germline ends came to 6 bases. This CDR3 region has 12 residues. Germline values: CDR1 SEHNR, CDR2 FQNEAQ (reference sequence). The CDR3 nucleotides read TGTGCCAGCAGCTTACAACTGGATACGCAGTATTTT. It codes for CASSLQLDTQYF.

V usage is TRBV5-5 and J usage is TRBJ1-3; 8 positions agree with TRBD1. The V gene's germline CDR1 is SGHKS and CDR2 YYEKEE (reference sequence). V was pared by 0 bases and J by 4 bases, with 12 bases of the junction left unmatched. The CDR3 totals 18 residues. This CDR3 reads CASSLDGAGQGFGNTIYF. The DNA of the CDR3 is TGTGCCAGCAGCTTGGATGGGGCCGGACAGGGATTCGGAAACACCATATATTTT. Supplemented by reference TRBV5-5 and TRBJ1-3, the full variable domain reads DAGVTQSPTHLIKTRGQQVTLRCSPISGHKSVSWYQQVLGQGPQFIFQYYEKEERGRGNFPDRFSARQFPNYSSELNVNALLLGDSALYLCASSLDGAGQGFGNTIYFGEGSWLTVV.

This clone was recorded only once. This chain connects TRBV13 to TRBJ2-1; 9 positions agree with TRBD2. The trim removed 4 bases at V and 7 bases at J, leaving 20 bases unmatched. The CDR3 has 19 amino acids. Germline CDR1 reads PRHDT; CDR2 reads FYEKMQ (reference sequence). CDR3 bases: TGTGCCAGCAGCTCAGACTGGGCGGGAGGGCCTGGGGTGTGGAATGAGCAGTTCTTC. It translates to CASSSDWAGGPGVWNEQFF.

The CDR3 DNA is TGTGCCAGCAGCGTAGGGGTTGGAAACACCATATATTTT. Its protein is CASSVGVGNTIYF. The V gene is TRBV12-3 or TRBV12-4, the J gene TRBJ1-3, with TRBD1 as a possible D gene (5 bases). This CDR3 contains 13 residues. Trimming removed 6 bases from V and 3 bases from J, with 9 bases in between.

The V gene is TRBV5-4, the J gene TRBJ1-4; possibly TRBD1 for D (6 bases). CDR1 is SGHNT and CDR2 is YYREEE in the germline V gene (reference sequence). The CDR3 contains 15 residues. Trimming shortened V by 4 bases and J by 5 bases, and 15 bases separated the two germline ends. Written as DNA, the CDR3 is TGTGCCAGCAGCCCAAACAGGGCCATCAATGAAAAACTGTTTTTT. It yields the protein CASSPNRAINEKLFF.

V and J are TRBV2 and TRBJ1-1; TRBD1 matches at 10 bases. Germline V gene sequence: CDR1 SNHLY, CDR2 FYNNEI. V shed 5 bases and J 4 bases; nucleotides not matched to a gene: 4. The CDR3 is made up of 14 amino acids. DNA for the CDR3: TGTGCCAGCAGTCGACAGGGGGCTATCACTGAAGCTTTCTTT. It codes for CASSRQGAITEAFF. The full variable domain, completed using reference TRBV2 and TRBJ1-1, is EPEVTQTPSHQVTQMGQEVILRCVPISNHLYFYWYRQILGQKVEFLVSFYNNEISEKSEIFDDQFSVERPDGSNFTLKIRSTKLEDSAMYFCASSRQGAITEAFFGQGTRLTVV.

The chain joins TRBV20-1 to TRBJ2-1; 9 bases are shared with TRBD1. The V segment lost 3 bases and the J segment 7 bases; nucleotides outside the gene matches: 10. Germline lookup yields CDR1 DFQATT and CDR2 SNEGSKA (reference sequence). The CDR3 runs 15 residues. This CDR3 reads CSASSLGTGTNEQFF. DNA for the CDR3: TGCAGTGCTAGTTCTCTCGGGACAGGGACAAATGAGCAGTTCTTC.

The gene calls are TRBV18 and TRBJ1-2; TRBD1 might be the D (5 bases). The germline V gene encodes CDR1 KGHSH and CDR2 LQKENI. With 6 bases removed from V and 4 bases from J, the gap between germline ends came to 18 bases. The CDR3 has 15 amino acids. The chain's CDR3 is CASSAQRGGGYGYTF. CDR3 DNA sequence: TGTGCCAGCTCGGCGCAGCGGGGCGGTGGCTATGGCTACACCTTC.

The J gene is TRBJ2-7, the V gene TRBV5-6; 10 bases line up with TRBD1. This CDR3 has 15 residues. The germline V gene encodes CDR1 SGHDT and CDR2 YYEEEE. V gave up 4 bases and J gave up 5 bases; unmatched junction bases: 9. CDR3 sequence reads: CASSLPGQGRDEQYF. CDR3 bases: TGTGCCAGCAGCCTACCGGGACAGGGGCGCGACGAGCAGTACTTC.

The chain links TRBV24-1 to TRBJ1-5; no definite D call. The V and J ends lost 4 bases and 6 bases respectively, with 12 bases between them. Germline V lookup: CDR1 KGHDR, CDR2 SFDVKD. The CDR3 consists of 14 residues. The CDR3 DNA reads TGTGCCACCAGTGACAACGGGATTACTCAGCCCCAGCATTTT. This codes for CATSDNGITQPQHF.

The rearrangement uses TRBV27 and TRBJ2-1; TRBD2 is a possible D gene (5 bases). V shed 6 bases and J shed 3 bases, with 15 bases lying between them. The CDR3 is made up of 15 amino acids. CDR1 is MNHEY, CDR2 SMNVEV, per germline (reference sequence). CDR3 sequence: CASSPVPRDYNEQFF. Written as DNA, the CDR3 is TGTGCCAGCAGCCCAGTCCCCCGGGACTACAATGAGCAGTTCTTC.

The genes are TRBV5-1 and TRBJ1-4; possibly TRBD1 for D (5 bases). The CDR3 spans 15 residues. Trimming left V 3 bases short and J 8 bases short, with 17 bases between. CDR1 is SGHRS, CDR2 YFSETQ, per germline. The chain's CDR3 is CASSWAAGGEEKLFF. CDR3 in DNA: TGCGCCAGCAGCTGGGCTGCGGGGGGAGAAGAAAAACTGTTTTTT.

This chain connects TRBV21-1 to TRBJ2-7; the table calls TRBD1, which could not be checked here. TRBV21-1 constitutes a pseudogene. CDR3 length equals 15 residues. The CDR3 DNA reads TGTGCCAGCCCTTGTGAGTGGACAGGGTCCTACGAGCAGTACTTC. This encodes CASPCEWTGSYEQYF.

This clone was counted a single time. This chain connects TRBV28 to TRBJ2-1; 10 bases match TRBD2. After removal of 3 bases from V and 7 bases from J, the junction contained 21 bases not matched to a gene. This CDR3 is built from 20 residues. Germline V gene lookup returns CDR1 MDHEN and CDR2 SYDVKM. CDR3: CASSLVQAGGPLGRRNEQFF. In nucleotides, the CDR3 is TGTGCCAGCAGTTTGGTTCAAGCGGGAGGGCCCTTGGGACGCCGGAATGAGCAGTTCTTC.

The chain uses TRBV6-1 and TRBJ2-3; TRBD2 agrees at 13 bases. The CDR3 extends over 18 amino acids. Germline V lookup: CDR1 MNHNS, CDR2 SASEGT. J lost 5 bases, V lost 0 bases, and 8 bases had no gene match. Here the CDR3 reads CASSEARWTSGSGDTQYF. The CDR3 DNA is TGTGCCAGCAGTGAAGCTCGATGGACTAGCGGGAGCGGAGATACGCAGTATTTT.

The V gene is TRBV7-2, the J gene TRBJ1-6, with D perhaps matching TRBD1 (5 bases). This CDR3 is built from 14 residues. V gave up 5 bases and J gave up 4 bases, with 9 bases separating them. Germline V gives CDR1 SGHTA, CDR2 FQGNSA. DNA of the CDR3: TGTGCCAGCAGCCTAGACAGATATAATTCACCCCTCCACTTT. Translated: CASSLDRYNSPLHF.

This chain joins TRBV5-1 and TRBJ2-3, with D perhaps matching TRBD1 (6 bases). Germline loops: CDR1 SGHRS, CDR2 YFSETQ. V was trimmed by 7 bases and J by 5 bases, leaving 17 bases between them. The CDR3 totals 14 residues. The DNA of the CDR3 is TGCGCCAGCGGGGAACAGGGATTAGTAGATACGCAGTATTTT. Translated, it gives CASGEQGLVDTQYF.

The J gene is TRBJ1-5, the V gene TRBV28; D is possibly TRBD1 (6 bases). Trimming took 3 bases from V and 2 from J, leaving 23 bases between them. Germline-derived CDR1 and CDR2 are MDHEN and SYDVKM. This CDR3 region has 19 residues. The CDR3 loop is CASSFLERGIRGGNQPQHF. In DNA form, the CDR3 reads TGTGCCAGCAGTTTTTTAGAAAGGGGGATAAGAGGGGGCAATCAGCCCCAGCATTTT. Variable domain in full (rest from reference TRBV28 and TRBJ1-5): DVKVTQSSRYLVKRTGEKVFLECVQDMDHENMFWYRQDPGLGLRLIYFSYDVKMKEKGDIPEGYSVSREKKERFSLILESASTNQTSMYLCASSFLERGIRGGNQPQHFGDGTRLSIL.